The next 14 T cell receptor beta chains were all read from a single sample in a study of blood T cell repertoires in COVID-19. Assay: immunoSEQ multiplex PCR; the TCRdb copy retains only in-frame clones and omits some. The data show some 11,000 clones, over 75% seen once. The specimen was peripheral blood. Receptors originate from a man older than 75 with acute or convalescent COVID-19.

This clone was detected a few times. The genes are TRBV4-1 and TRBJ1-5; 8 nucleotides align to TRBD1. Germline loops: CDR1 MGHRA, CDR2 YSYEKL. This CDR3 has 19 residues. The ends lost 5 bases at V and 4 bases at J; junction bases unmatched: 19. Here the CDR3 DNA reads TGCGCCAGCAGCTCGCGATGGACAGGGCCCGTGGGAGCAAATCAGCCCCAGCATTTT. Translation gives CASSSRWTGPVGANQPQHF.

This chain joins TRBV19 and TRBJ1-2; D is ambiguous. The CDR3 runs 14 residues. The germline V and J ends were trimmed by 4 bases and 3 bases, with 12 bases remaining between them. CDR1 and CDR2 from the germline V gene are LNHDA and SQIVND (reference sequence). The CDR3 nucleotides are TGTGCCAGTAGTAACGGGCGGACTCACTATGGCTACACCTTC. Translating gives CASSNGRTHYGYTF.

The chain links TRBV6-5 to TRBJ1-4, with 8 bases identical to TRBD1. This CDR3 has 14 amino acids. With V trimmed by 5 bases and J by 4 bases, 3 bases remained unmatched. The germline gives CDR1 MNHEY, CDR2 SVGAGI. The CDR3 region is CASSNTGGNEKLFF. The CDR3 DNA follows: TGTGCCAGCAGTAACACAGGGGGTAATGAAAAACTGTTTTTT.

In its sample, this clone was seen once. This sequence joins TRBV11-3 and TRBJ2-7, with 7 positions matching TRBD1. The V gene's germline CDR1 is SGHNT and CDR2 YENEEA. CDR3 length equals 13 residues. The V gene end was trimmed by 5 bases and the J gene end by 2 bases; junction bases not matched to a gene: 3. CDR3 loop: CASSTGTAYEQYF. In DNA, the CDR3 is TGTGCCAGCAGCACCGGGACAGCCTACGAGCAGTACTTC.

This rearrangement joins TRBV9 to TRBJ2-2; D may be TRBD2 (6 bases). V lost 0 bases and J 4 bases, leaving 10 bases between the germline ends. Germline V gives CDR1 SGDLS, CDR2 YYNGEE. The CDR3 runs 15 residues. The chain's CDR3 is CASSVELALTGELFF. The CDR3 coding sequence is TGTGCCAGCAGCGTAGAACTAGCCCTCACCGGGGAGCTGTTTTTT.

The chain employs TRBV5-4 and TRBJ2-1, with 9 bases identical to TRBD1. The CDR3 is 15 amino acids. With 0 bases clipped from V and 7 bases from J, the junction kept 5 bases outside the gene matches. CDR1 SGHNT and CDR2 YYREEE come from the germline V gene (reference sequence). This CDR3 is CASSLDRGPRNEQFF. The CDR3 DNA is TGTGCCAGCAGCTTGGACAGGGGGCCTAGGAATGAGCAGTTCTTC. Looking up the rest from reference TRBV5-4 and TRBJ2-1 gives the full variable domain: ETGVTQSPTHLIKTRGQQVTLRCSSQSGHNTVSWYQQALGQGPQFIFQYYREEENGRGNFPPRFSGLQFPNYSSELNVNALELDDSALYLCASSLDRGPRNEQFFGPGTRLTVL.

This clone has a handful of counts. The chain carries TRBV15 and TRBJ1-4; no reliable D call. The CDR3 loop spans 16 amino acids. V lost 0 bases to trimming and J lost 5 bases, with 13 bases between them. From germline, CDR1 is LNHNV and CDR2 YYDKDF (reference sequence). The CDR3: CATSRDLADSNEKLFF. CDR3 nucleotide sequence: TGTGCCACCAGCAGAGATTTGGCAGATTCGAATGAAAAACTGTTTTTT.

The chain has TRBV5-1 and TRBJ1-4; D not certain. The CDR3 consists of 15 residues. V was shortened by 2 bases and J by 7 bases, with 15 bases between the two germline ends. Germline CDR1 is SGHRS and CDR2 is YFSETQ. CDR3 region: CASSLGGQMGEKLFF. The DNA of the CDR3 is TGCGCCAGCAGCTTAGGCGGGCAGATGGGTGAAAAACTGTTTTTT.

This clone occurred a few times. The chain employs TRBV21-1 and TRBJ2-7; the table's D gene call, TRBD1, was not cross checked with the DNA. TRBV21-1 is annotated as a pseudogene. The CDR3 sequence is 15 residues long. The CDR3 here is CASSQERGPSYEQYF. In DNA, the CDR3 is TGTGCCAGCAGCCAAGAAAGGGGGCCTTCCTACGAGCAGTACTTC.

The gene calls are TRBV19 and TRBJ2-5, with D perhaps matching TRBD2 (5 bases). Germline V gene data show CDR1 as LNHDA and CDR2 as SQIVND (reference sequence). The CDR3 sequence is 13 residues long. The V end lost 6 bases, the J end lost 5 bases, and 13 bases lay between the germline ends. The CDR3, as DNA: TGTGCCAGTAGCGGGATGTTCCGTGAGACCCAGTACTTC. As protein: CASSGMFRETQYF.

This rearrangement joins TRBV5-4 to TRBJ2-5, with TRBD2 identical over 9 bases. V was pared by 2 bases and J by 2 bases, with 13 bases of the junction left unmatched. This CDR3 has 18 amino acids. Germline V gene sequence: CDR1 SGHNT, CDR2 YYREEE (reference sequence). CDR3 sequence: CASSFLMAGGTVQETQYF. The CDR3 nucleotides read TGTGCCAGCAGCTTCCTCATGGCGGGGGGGACCGTACAAGAGACCCAGTACTTC.

This rearrangement joins TRBV12-3 or TRBV12-4 to TRBJ1-5, with D perhaps TRBD1 (5 bases). Trimming took 5 bases from V and 2 from J, leaving 7 bases between them. This CDR3 is 13 amino acids long. CDR3 sequence reads: CASSDSGNQPQHF. The DNA for the CDR3 is TGTGCCAGCAGTGACAGCGGCAATCAGCCCCAGCATTTT.

This clone was seen a few times. The rearrangement uses TRBV19 and TRBJ2-2, with TRBD2 matching 7 bases. Germline CDR1 reads LNHDA; CDR2 reads SQIVND (reference sequence). This CDR3 region has 13 residues. Unmatched junction bases numbered 3, after V lost 5 bases and J lost 6 bases. CDR3 residues: CASSGLAAGELFF. Here the CDR3 DNA reads TGTGCCAGTAGTGGGCTAGCGGCCGGGGAGCTGTTTTTT.

V usage is TRBV3-1 (or the pseudogene TRBV3-2) and J usage is TRBJ1-5; no firm D call. Looked up from germline, CDR1 is LGHDT and CDR2 is YNNKEL (reference sequence). This CDR3 contains 13 residues. Trimming removed 0 bases at V and 5 bases at J, with 5 bases between. The CDR3 spells CASSQDNYQPQHF. DNA of the CDR3: TGTGCCAGCAGCCAAGATAATTATCAGCCCCAGCATTTT.